The rows below give T cell receptor beta chains drawn from one sample of a study of post-analysis software for immune sequencing data. TCRdb reprocessed the PCR reads with MiXCR, giving one entry per CDR3 protein. This table has a few hundred thousand distinct CDR3 sequences, approximately 31% appearing once. The sequencing sample was made of blood. These receptors came from a girl under 18 with multiple sclerosis. Both conserved end residues are part of each CDR3. D genes are given only for firm matches. Expanded clones are given a class, and other clones once, few, many or no size at all.

J gene | D gene | V gene | clone size | CDR3 DNA | CDR3 protein
TRBJ1-4 | . | TRBV27 | few | TGTGCCAGCACCCAGACAGCAACTAATGAAAAACTGTTTTTT | CASTQTATNEKLFF
TRBJ2-5 | TRBD1 | TRBV7-9 | few | TGTGCCAGCAGCACCCGGGACAGACAAGAGACCCAGTACTTC | CASSTRDRQETQYF
TRBJ1-2 | TRBD1 | TRBV12-3/TRBV12-4 | few | TGTGCCAGCAGTTCATCCGGACAGGGCCCAGCTAACTATGGCTACACCTTC | CASSSSGQGPANYGYTF
TRBJ1-1 | . | TRBV20-1 | . | TGCAGTGCTAGGAGTACCGTGCGGAACACTGAAGCTTTCTTT | CSARSTVRNTEAFF
TRBJ2-3 | TRBD2 | TRBV14 | . | TGTGCCAGCAGCCAACCGATAGCGGGGCCAGATACGCAGTATTTT | CASSQPIAGPDTQYF
TRBJ1-1 | . | TRBV13 | few | TGTGCCAGCAGCTTACAGACAGGACTGAACACTGAAGCTTTCTTT | CASSLQTGLNTEAFF
TRBJ2-5 | . | TRBV27 | . | TGTGCCAGCAGTTACCAACGGGGGTGGGGGAGAGAGACCCAGTACTTC | CASSYQRGWGRETQYF
TRBJ2-5 | . | TRBV5-4 | few | TGTGCCAGCAGCATTGGTCGAAGAGAGACCCAGTACTTC | CASSIGRRETQYF
TRBJ2-1 | TRBD2 | TRBV7-8 | . | TGTGCCAGCAGCTCAACAGGGTCTAGCGGGAGCCCCTACAATGAGCAGTTCTTC | CASSSTGSSGSPYNEQFF
TRBJ1-4 | . | TRBV6-5 | . | TGTGCCAGCAGCACACGTCGGGGGGCGTTGAGTGAAAAACTGTTTTTT | CASSTRRGALSEKLFF
TRBJ1-5 | . | TRBV4-1 | few | TGCGCCAGCAGCGGGACGATGCGCGGGCAGCCCCAGCATTTT | CASSGTMRGQPQHF
TRBJ1-5 | . | TRBV12-3/TRBV12-4 | . | TGTGCCAGCAGTCCGGGCAGGGTCGGTAATCAGCCCCAGCATTTT | CASSPGRVGNQPQHF